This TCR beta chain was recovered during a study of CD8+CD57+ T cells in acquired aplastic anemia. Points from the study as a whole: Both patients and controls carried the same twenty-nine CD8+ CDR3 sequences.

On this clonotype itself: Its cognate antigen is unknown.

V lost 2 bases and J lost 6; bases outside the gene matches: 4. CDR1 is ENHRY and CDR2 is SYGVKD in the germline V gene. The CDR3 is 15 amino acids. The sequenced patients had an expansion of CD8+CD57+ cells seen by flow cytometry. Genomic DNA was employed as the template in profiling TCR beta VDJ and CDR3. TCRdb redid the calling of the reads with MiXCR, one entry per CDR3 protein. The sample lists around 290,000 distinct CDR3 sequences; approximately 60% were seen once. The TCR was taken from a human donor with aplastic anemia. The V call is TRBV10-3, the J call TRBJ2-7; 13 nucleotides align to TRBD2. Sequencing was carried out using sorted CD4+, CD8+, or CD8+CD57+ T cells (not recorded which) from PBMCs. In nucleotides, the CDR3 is TGTGCCATCAGTGAGGGACTAGCGGGAGTGAGCGAGCAGTACTTC. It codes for CAISEGLAGVSEQYF.